The 32 T cell receptor beta chains below come from one sample, sequenced in a study of response to subunit inactivated influenza vaccine. TCRdb analysed the RT-PCR reads with MiXCR anew, one entry per CDR3 protein. The table includes a few hundred thousand distinct CDR3 sequences, 20% to 25% detected once. This material consisted of PBMCs from blood, taken 21 months after vaccination. The source of these receptors is a man between 50 and 70 years old who received an inactivated influenza vaccine.

The chain recombines TRBV5-6 with TRBJ1-5; 9 bases are shared with TRBD1. V shed 2 bases and J 3 bases; nucleotides not matched to a gene: 12. Germline V gene data show CDR1 as SGHDT and CDR2 as YYEEEE. CDR3 size: 18 residues. CDR3 sequence reads: CASSLGPTGGKDNQPQHF. CDR3 coding DNA: TGTGCCAGCAGCTTAGGCCCAACAGGGGGCAAAGACAATCAGCCCCAGCATTTT.

V usage is TRBV10-3 and J usage is TRBJ2-1; 10 nucleotides align to TRBD2. Unmatched junction bases numbered 13, after V lost 8 bases and J lost 0 bases. The CDR3 is 18 residues long. CDR1 is ENHRY, CDR2 SYGVKD, per germline. The CDR3 here is CAIGAGTSESSSYNEQFF. Here the CDR3 DNA reads TGTGCCATCGGGGCCGGGACTAGCGAATCCAGCTCCTACAATGAGCAGTTCTTC.

J is TRBJ2-1 and V is TRBV7-2; tentatively, D is TRBD1 (6 bases). The CDR3 totals 15 residues. Per germline, CDR1 SGHTA and CDR2 FQGNSA. V lost 1 base, J lost 6 bases, and 13 bases lay in between. CDR3 coding DNA: TGTGCCAGCAGCTTAGATAGACAGGCGGGCAATGAGCAGTTCTTC. Its protein is CASSLDRQAGNEQFF.

J is TRBJ2-6 and V is TRBV20-1; TRBD1 is a possible D gene (6 bases). The CDR3 contains 14 residues. Germline CDR1 and CDR2: DFQATT and SNEGSKA (reference sequence). V lost 6 bases, J lost 4 bases, and 13 bases lay in between. This CDR3 reads CSARTGRGANVLTF. CDR3 nucleotides: TGCAGTGCAAGAACAGGGCGCGGGGCCAACGTCCTGACTTTC.

This clonotype occurred many times. The chain combines TRBV7-9 with TRBJ2-7, with D perhaps matching TRBD1 (5 bases). Germline V gene data show CDR1 as SEHNR and CDR2 as FQNEAQ (reference sequence). The CDR3 runs to 16 residues. V was shortened by 0 bases and J by 6 bases, with 18 bases between the two germline ends. DNA of the CDR3: TGTGCCAGCAGCTTAGCGTTTAACAGTGACAGTAGCGAGCAGTACTTC. Amino acid sequence: CASSLAFNSDSSEQYF.

This clonotype was detected only a few times. This chain connects TRBV20-1 to TRBJ2-1; D remains unclear. V lost 0 bases to trimming and J lost 1 base, with 10 bases between them. Germline assignment: CDR1 DFQATT and CDR2 SNEGSKA (reference sequence). This CDR3 spans 15 amino acids. CDR3 coding DNA: TGCAGTGCTAGAGATCGAGGCAGGTCCTACAATGAGCAGTTCTTC. It yields the protein CSARDRGRSYNEQFF.

The chain uses TRBV5-1 and TRBJ1-1; no reliable D call. V lost 1 base and J 7 bases, leaving 14 bases between the germline ends. Germline V gene sequence: CDR1 SGHRS, CDR2 YFSETQ. The CDR3 spans 14 residues. The CDR3 nucleotides read TGCGCCAGCAGCTTGCTGAGGGAGTCACTTGAAGCTTTCTTT. Translation gives CASSLLRESLEAFF.

This clonotype was seen a few times. The chain recombines TRBV6-1 with TRBJ1-1; D is unclear. Germline V gene lookup returns CDR1 MNHNS and CDR2 SASEGT. The ends were cut back, 6 bases at V and 3 bases at J, with 17 bases in the middle. The CDR3 runs to 15 residues. The CDR3, as DNA: TGTGCCAGCAGCCCCACCGGGTCGCCGGACACTGAAGCTTTCTTT. As protein: CASSPTGSPDTEAFF.

The chain recombines TRBV7-9 with TRBJ1-2; D is unclear. Trimming pared 1 base from V and 4 bases from J, leaving 13 bases between. Germline CDR1 reads SEHNR; CDR2 reads FQNEAQ (reference sequence). The CDR3 has 15 residues. As DNA, the CDR3 is TGTGCCAGCAGCTTAGGGCCCCTCGCAGGCTATGGCTACACCTTC. Its protein is CASSLGPLAGYGYTF.

This clonotype has a handful of counts. This chain connects TRBV20-1 to TRBJ2-3, with D perhaps assigned TRBD1 or TRBD2 (5 bases each). The V and J ends lost 3 bases and 3 bases respectively, with 13 bases between them. Germline V gene lookup returns CDR1 DFQATT and CDR2 SNEGSKA (reference sequence). The CDR3 is 14 residues long. CDR3: CSARVGRVTDTQYF. CDR3 coding DNA: TGCAGTGCTAGGGTGGGACGTGTTACAGATACGCAGTATTTT.

In this sample, this clonotype turned up once. This chain links TRBV4-1 with TRBJ1-6; 9 bases agree with TRBD1. The germline V gene encodes CDR1 MGHRA and CDR2 YSYEKL. CDR3 size: 18 residues. The V gene end was trimmed by 3 bases and the J gene end by 14 bases; junction bases not matched to a gene: 20. The CDR3 reads CASSQPPTGGPSTFSLHF. In DNA form, the CDR3 reads TGCGCCAGCAGCCAGCCTCCAACAGGGGGCCCCAGTACGTTTTCCCTCCACTTT.

This clonotype was counted a few times. The rearrangement joins TRBV5-1 to TRBJ2-2, with 9 bases fitting TRBD2. The V gene end was trimmed by 3 bases and the J gene end by 4 bases; junction bases not matched to a gene: 7. The germline V gene has CDR1 SGHRS and CDR2 YFSETQ. The CDR3 spans 16 residues. CDR3 loop: CASSSGTSTSTGELFF. CDR3 sequence (DNA): TGCGCCAGCAGCTCCGGGACTAGCACGTCCACCGGGGAGCTGTTTTTT.

V is TRBV6-5 and J is TRBJ2-3; a possible D gene is TRBD1 (6 bases). The CDR3 contains 16 residues. Per the germline V gene, CDR1 is MNHEY and CDR2 is SVGAGI. Trimming shortened V by 6 bases and J by 5 bases, and 21 bases separated the two germline ends. CDR3 residues: CASSLRQESLRDTQYF. CDR3 sequence (DNA): TGTGCCAGCAGCTTAAGACAGGAGTCCCTTCGAGATACGCAGTATTTT.

This CDR3 is CASSFRGTGDEQYF. CDR3 in DNA: TGTGCCAGCAGTTTCAGGGGGACCGGCGACGAGCAGTACTTC. The chain employs TRBV28 and TRBJ2-7; 7 positions match TRBD1. The V gene's germline CDR1 is MDHEN and CDR2 SYDVKM. The CDR3 spans 14 residues. V was clipped by 3 bases and J by 5 bases; unmatched bases: 7. The full variable domain, in which reference TRBV28 and TRBJ2-7 provide the parts outside the CDR3, is DVKVTQSSRYLVKRTGEKVFLECVQDMDHENMFWYRQDPGLGLRLIYFSYDVKMKEKGDIPEGYSVSREKKERFSLILESASTNQTSMYLCASSFRGTGDEQYFGPGTRLTVT.

The gene calls are TRBV2 and TRBJ1-2; 9 bases line up with TRBD1. The CDR3 length is 14 residues. The ends lost 2 bases at V and 7 bases at J; junction bases unmatched: 5. Looked up from germline, CDR1 is SNHLY and CDR2 is FYNNEI. CDR3 sequence reads: CASSEFGDRVGYTF. The DNA for the CDR3 is TGTGCCAGCAGTGAATTCGGGGACAGGGTTGGCTACACCTTC.

This clonotype occurred once. This chain uses TRBV5-4 with TRBJ2-1; D gene uncertain. The J call may be mistaken, given a closer DNA end match to TRBJ2-7. Germline V gene lookup returns CDR1 SGHNT and CDR2 YYREEE (reference sequence). The CDR3 is 15 amino acids. As DNA, the CDR3 is TGTGCCAGCAGTTTCGAACCCAACGCCCCCCATGAGCAGTACTTC. It specifies CASSFEPNAPHEQYF.

The chain employs TRBV29-1 and TRBJ2-3, with unresolved D. CDR3 size: 12 residues. Germline CDR1 and CDR2: SQVTM and ANQGSEA. V was shortened by 3 bases and J by 3 bases, with 7 bases between the two germline ends. The CDR3 DNA sequence: TGCAGCGTTGAGTCCTTGACAGATACGCAGTATTTT. Protein sequence: CSVESLTDTQYF.

The chain links TRBV28 to TRBJ2-5; D perhaps matches TRBD2 (6 bases). CDR1 and CDR2 from the germline V gene are MDHEN and SYDVKM. This CDR3 has 13 amino acids. Trimming took off 6 bases at V and 5 bases at J, with 13 bases between the two ends. The chain's CDR3 is CASSFGGMETQYF. The CDR3 nucleotides are TGTGCCAGCAGCTTCGGGGGAATGGAGACCCAGTACTTC.

This clonotype appeared a few times. The chain has TRBV11-2 and TRBJ2-2; either TRBD1 or TRBD2 may supply D (7 bases each). Germline assignment: CDR1 SGHAT and CDR2 FQNNGV. The ends were cut back, 5 bases at V and 1 base at J, with 14 bases in the middle. The CDR3 consists of 16 residues. CDR3 region: CASSAGDSLNTGELFF. The CDR3 DNA follows: TGTGCCAGCAGCGCGGGGGACAGCTTGAACACCGGGGAGCTGTTTTTT.

The genes are TRBV4-2 and TRBJ1-1, with TRBD1 identical over 8 bases. CDR3 length: 16 amino acids. V gave up 0 bases and J gave up 5 bases; unmatched junction bases: 8. The germline CDR1 and CDR2 sequences are LGHNA and YNFKEQ. The DNA for the CDR3 is TGTGCCAGCAGCCAAGATAGGGCCAGGGGGCGAACTGAAGCTTTCTTT. Its protein product is CASSQDRARGRTEAFF.

This clonotype occurred a few times. This chain uses TRBV6-2 or TRBV6-3 with TRBJ1-1; D perhaps matches TRBD1 (6 bases). V lost 10 bases and J lost 4, with 13 bases in between. The CDR3 spans 12 residues. Germline V gene sequence: CDR1 MNHEY, CDR2 SVGEGT. DNA of the CDR3: TGTGCCACCCAAAGGACAGCCACTGAAGCTTTCTTT. Protein product: CATQRTATEAFF.

This clonotype was recorded a few times. The chain is built from TRBV20-1 and TRBJ1-5; D remains ambiguous. V lost 5 bases and J 3 bases, leaving 8 bases between the germline ends. The CDR3 length is 12 residues. Germline-derived CDR1 and CDR2 are DFQATT and SNEGSKA (reference sequence). In DNA, the CDR3 is TGCAGTGCTTATACTTACAATCAGCCCCAGCATTTT. Amino acids: CSAYTYNQPQHF.

In DNA form, the CDR3 reads TGTGCCAGCAGTCGAACAGGGGCCCGCTCCTACGAGCAGTACTTC. Residues: CASSRTGARSYEQYF. The chain recombines TRBV6-1 with TRBJ2-7; 7 nucleotides line up with TRBD1. With 5 bases clipped from V and 0 bases from J, the junction kept 7 bases outside the gene matches. The length of the CDR3 is 15 residues. Germline values: CDR1 MNHNS, CDR2 SASEGT.

J is TRBJ2-1 and V is TRBV5-1; the match to TRBD2 covers 14 bases. The germline V gene has CDR1 SGHRS and CDR2 YFSETQ. Trimming removed 1 base from V and 9 bases from J; junction bases left unmatched: 12. The CDR3 runs 18 residues. The chain's CDR3 is CASSLRASGTSGSREQFF. Written as DNA, the CDR3 is TGCGCCAGCAGCTTGAGAGCCTCCGGGACTAGCGGGAGTCGTGAGCAGTTCTTC.

This clonotype was detected a few times. The rearrangement links TRBV5-1 to TRBJ1-5, with D perhaps matching TRBD1 (6 bases). Germline CDR1 SGHRS, CDR2 YFSETQ. CDR3 length equals 14 residues. V was pared by 4 bases and J by 6 bases, with 14 bases between. CDR3 loop: CASSAAGGTQPQHF. The CDR3 DNA is TGCGCCAGCAGCGCCGCGGGGGGCACTCAGCCCCAGCATTTT.

About this clonotype itself: A much larger clone differs from this one at a single base, so this may be a read error. The CDR3 DNA reads TGTGCCAGCAGCCAGGGGATCAACACTAAAGCTTTCTTT. Residues: CASSQGINTKAFF. The chain has TRBV7-9 and TRBJ1-1; D might be TRBD1 (6 bases). Germline loops: CDR1 SEHNR, CDR2 FQNEAQ (reference sequence). This CDR3 is 13 amino acids long.

This clonotype occurred a few times. The chain uses TRBV5-8 and TRBJ2-2, with 9 nucleotides matching TRBD1. The trim removed 2 bases at V and 5 bases at J, leaving 7 bases unmatched. The CDR3 has 16 residues. CDR1 and CDR2 (germline): SGHTS, YDEGEE. CDR3 loop: CASSFPGQGLTGELFF. CDR3 sequence (DNA): TGTGCCAGCAGCTTTCCGGGACAGGGTCTAACCGGGGAGCTGTTTTTT.

This clonotype was seen repeatedly, ten times or more. This chain links TRBV7-2 with TRBJ1-1; D remains ambiguous. The CDR3 is 13 residues long. V was trimmed by 6 bases and J by 1 base, leaving 9 bases between them. Germline assignment: CDR1 SGHTA and CDR2 FQGNSA. The CDR3, as DNA: TGTGCCAGCAGGATCACAGAGAACACTGAAGCTTTCTTT. Amino acid sequence: CASRITENTEAFF.

V usage is TRBV13 and J usage is TRBJ2-1, with D perhaps TRBD2 (5 bases). From germline, CDR1 is PRHDT and CDR2 FYEKMQ (reference sequence). The CDR3 extends over 16 amino acids. Trimming pared 4 bases from V and 6 bases from J, leaving 19 bases between. The CDR3 loop reads CASSSRGREGFNEQFF. The CDR3 region has the DNA TGTGCCAGCAGCTCCCGAGGGAGAGAGGGTTTCAATGAGCAGTTCTTC.

This clonotype was counted between two and nine times. The gene calls are TRBV9 and TRBJ2-1; TRBD2 matches 12 bases. Per the germline V gene, CDR1 is SGDLS and CDR2 is YYNGEE. The CDR3 extends over 16 amino acids. The junction had 7 bases not matched to a gene; V was cut back by 2 bases and J by 7 bases. This CDR3 reads CASSVQPGLAGNEQFF. In DNA, the CDR3 is TGTGCCAGCAGCGTCCAGCCCGGACTAGCGGGAAATGAGCAGTTCTTC. The full variable domain, in which reference TRBV9 and TRBJ2-1 provide the parts outside the CDR3, is DSGVTQTPKHLITATGQRVTLRCSPRSGDLSVYWYQQSLDQGLQFLIQYYNGEERAKGNILERFSAQQFPDLHSELNLSSLELGDSALYFCASSVQPGLAGNEQFFGPGTRLTVL.

There are a few counts of this clonotype. J is TRBJ2-5 and V is TRBV29-1; maybe TRBD1 (7 bases). V was shortened by 4 bases and J by 7 bases, with 19 bases between the two germline ends. Germline lookup yields CDR1 SQVTM and CDR2 ANQGSEA. The CDR3 spans 14 residues. CDR3 nucleotide sequence: TGCAGCGTTGTTCAGGGGGGCCGTATAGGGACCCAGTACTTC. It codes for CSVVQGGRIGTQYF.

The V call is TRBV6-5, the J call TRBJ1-2; tentative D call: TRBD1 (6 bases). Germline V gives CDR1 MNHEY, CDR2 SVGAGI. Trimming cost V 2 bases and J 2 bases, with 12 bases left between them. The CDR3 has 15 amino acids. The CDR3 DNA reads TGTGCCAGCAGTTACGGTTCAGGGGCCAACTATGGCTACACCTTC. Translated, it gives CASSYGSGANYGYTF.